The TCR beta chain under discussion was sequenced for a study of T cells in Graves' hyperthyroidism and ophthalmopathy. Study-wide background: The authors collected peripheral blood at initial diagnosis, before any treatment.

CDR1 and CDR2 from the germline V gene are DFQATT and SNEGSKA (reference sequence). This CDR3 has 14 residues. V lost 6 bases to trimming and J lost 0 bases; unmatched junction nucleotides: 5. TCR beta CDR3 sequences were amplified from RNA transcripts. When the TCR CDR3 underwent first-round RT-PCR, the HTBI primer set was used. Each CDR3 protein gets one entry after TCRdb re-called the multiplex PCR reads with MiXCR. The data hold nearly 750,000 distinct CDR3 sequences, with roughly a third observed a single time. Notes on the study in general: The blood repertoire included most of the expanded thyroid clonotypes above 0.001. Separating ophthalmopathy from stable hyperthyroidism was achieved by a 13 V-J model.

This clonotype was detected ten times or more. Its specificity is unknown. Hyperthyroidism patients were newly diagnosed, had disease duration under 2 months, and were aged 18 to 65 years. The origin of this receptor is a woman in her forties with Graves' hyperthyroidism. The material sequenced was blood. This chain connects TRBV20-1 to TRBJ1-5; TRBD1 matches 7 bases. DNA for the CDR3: TGCAGTGCCTCGGGACAGTTTAGCAATCAGCCCCAGCATTTT. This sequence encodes CSASGQFSNQPQHF.